The T cell receptor beta chain described here comes from a study of graft-versus-host responses after intestinal transplantation. The overall study: Tacrolimus and steroids were given for 3 to 4 years to all recipients after anti-thymocyte globulin induction.

Study-wide findings and caveats: Early post-transplant HvG declines were associated with peak circulating GvH clone levels.

To note about this clone: The target antigen is unknown.

Sequencing used immunoSEQ multiplex PCR; TCRdb keeps in-frame clones, though not all of them. The table has a few thousand clones, over 70% seen once; the top ten hold around two fifths. Here the sequenced sample was PBMCs, taken roughly 320 days after intestinal transplant. The source is a human patient who received an intestinal transplant, so some T cells may come from the graft donor.

The CDR3 DNA reads TGTGCCAGCAGTTACTCCAGCCCCGGGGGGTTCGGGGAAGCTTTCTTT. Protein: CASSYSSPGGFGEAFF. The rearrangement joins TRBV6-6 to TRBJ1-1; D might be TRBD1 (5 bases). The V end was cut by 0 bases, the J end by 8 bases, with 19 bases between. The CDR3 loop spans 16 amino acids. The V gene's germline CDR1 is MNHNY and CDR2 SVGAGI (reference sequence).